This T cell receptor (beta chain) emerged from a study of post-analysis software for immune sequencing data. Study context: Relapsing-remitting, secondary progressive and progressive-relapsing courses of multiple sclerosis were included.

The study, taken as a whole, reports: Compared with controls, patients showed significantly lower normalized Chao1 diversity.

This clonotype appeared once. The antigen is undetermined. Every TCR beta cDNA library bore unique molecular identifiers. About 500,000 cDNA molecules were obtained per 1 to 10 million input T cells. In TCRdb, the PCR reads were re-called with MiXCR into one record per CDR3 protein. The repertoire consists of hundreds of thousands of distinct CDR3 sequences, with 30% occurring once and the leading ten covering approximately 0.6%. This clonotype originated in a girl between 10 and 17 years old with multiple sclerosis. The sequencing input was blood.

The CDR3 DNA follows: TGTGCCAGCAGGGGGGGGGCTGTGAATGGCTACACCTTC. Amino acid sequence: CASRGGAVNGYTF. The chain recombines TRBV28 with TRBJ1-2; TRBD1 might be the D (6 bases). The CDR3 has 13 amino acids. Germline-derived CDR1 and CDR2 are MDHEN and SYDVKM. V shed 6 bases and J shed 6 bases, with 14 bases lying between them.